The 28 T cell receptor beta chains reported below all come from one sample, sequenced in a study of sequential checkpoint blockade in melanoma. Documented treatment: randomized to nivolumab then ipilimumab (arm A) or the reverse (arm B). Method: immunoSEQ multiplex PCR; TCRdb's copy keeps in-frame clones and lacks some. The sample includes approximately 20,000 clones, under 30% of them seen just once. The sequences come from tumor tissue (inferred from file names), collected from a patient given nivolumab and ipilimumab in sequence. These receptors came from a human donor with melanoma.

This clone was found a few times. The chain joins TRBV19 to TRBJ2-7; possibly TRBD2 for D (5 bases). V was pared by 3 bases and J by 4 bases, with 16 bases between. CDR1 and CDR2 from the germline V gene are LNHDA and SQIVND (reference sequence). The CDR3 extends over 15 amino acids. The chain's CDR3 is CASSINSDLGYEQYF. The CDR3 coding sequence is TGTGCCAGTAGTATTAATAGCGATTTGGGATACGAGCAGTACTTC.

This clone occurred once. This chain uses TRBV10-1 with TRBJ2-5, with D maybe TRBD1 (6 bases). Deletions cut 5 bases from V and 1 base from J, with 11 bases between. This CDR3 is 14 amino acids long. Per germline, CDR1 WNHNN and CDR2 SYGVQD (reference sequence). The CDR3, as DNA: TGCGCCAGCAGTCTCGGACAGCTCCAAGAGACCCAGTACTTC. Protein: CASSLGQLQETQYF.

V and J are TRBV28 and TRBJ2-2; 10 nucleotides line up with TRBD1. V was pared by 8 bases and J by 1 base, with 1 base of the junction left unmatched. The CDR3 length is 14 residues. Germline V gives CDR1 MDHEN, CDR2 SYDVKM. CDR3 protein: CASRTGGNTGELFF. In DNA, the CDR3 is TGTGCCAGCCGGACAGGGGGGAACACCGGGGAGCTGTTTTTT.

This clone was seen many times. CDR3 sequence (DNA): TGTGCCAGCAGCTTAATTGAGAACCAAGAGACCCAGTACTTC. Translated: CASSLIENQETQYF. The chain employs TRBV11-3 and TRBJ2-5; D is undetermined. V gave up 2 bases and J gave up 0 bases, with 7 bases separating them. CDR3 size: 14 residues. Per germline, CDR1 SGHNT and CDR2 YENEEA.

The rearrangement links TRBV19 to TRBJ1-5; D is ambiguous. V was pared by 5 bases and J by 6 bases, with 11 bases between. CDR3 length: 13 amino acids. CDR1 and CDR2 from the germline V gene are LNHDA and SQIVND (reference sequence). The CDR3 sequence: CASSPREPQPQHF. The CDR3 nucleotides read TGTGCCAGTAGTCCCCGTGAACCTCAGCCCCAGCATTTT.

The chain combines TRBV29-1 with TRBJ1-1, with TRBD1 matching over 8 bases. From germline, CDR1 is SQVTM and CDR2 ANQGSEA. The CDR3 sequence is 14 residues long. The junction had 10 bases not matched to a gene; V was cut back by 6 bases and J by 4 bases. In nucleotides, the CDR3 is TGCAGCGTGGACGCCGGACAGGGCAGCACTGAAGCTTTCTTT. It is translated as CSVDAGQGSTEAFF.

In this sample, this clone turned up a few times. The chain joins TRBV6-8 to TRBJ2-2; 9 bases match TRBD2. Germline assignment: CDR1 MNHGY and CDR2 SAAAGT. V lost 6 bases to trimming and J lost 5 bases; unmatched junction nucleotides: 4. CDR3 length equals 14 residues. As DNA, the CDR3 is TGTGCCAGCAGCGTTGCGGGGGGGACCGGGGAGCTGTTTTTT. It is translated as CASSVAGGTGELFF.

The chain recombines TRBV28 with TRBJ2-7, with 10 bases aligning to TRBD2. J gave up 4 bases and V 5 bases, and 5 bases lay outside the gene matches. Germline CDR1 MDHEN, CDR2 SYDVKM. The CDR3 spans 14 residues. As DNA, the CDR3 is TGTGCCAGCAGTATGGGACTAGCGATGTACGAGCAGTACTTC. The encoded protein is CASSMGLAMYEQYF.

In its sample, this clone was seen a few times. V and J are TRBV11-3 and TRBJ2-1, with D possibly TRBD2 on 6 matching bases. The CDR3 consists of 15 residues. Germline V gene sequence: CDR1 SGHNT, CDR2 YENEEA. V was shortened by 6 bases and J by 5 bases, with 17 bases between the two germline ends. The CDR3 sequence: CASSSEWGGHNEQFF. DNA for the CDR3: TGTGCCAGCAGTTCGGAGTGGGGAGGTCACAATGAGCAGTTCTTC.

This clone was observed a handful of times. J is TRBJ2-3 and V is TRBV28, with TRBD2 identical over 10 bases. This CDR3 comprises 15 residues. V shed 3 bases, J shed 5 bases, and the junction held 5 bases outside the gene matches. Germline V gene sequence: CDR1 MDHEN, CDR2 SYDVKM. CDR3 DNA sequence: TGTGCCAGCAGTTTCGAGCTAGCGGGGGTAGATACGCAGTATTTT. Protein: CASSFELAGVDTQYF.

The V and J genes are TRBV23-1 and TRBJ2-3; possibly TRBD1 for D (6 bases). TRBV23-1 is classed as an ORF, of uncertain function. Deletions cut 6 bases from V and 3 bases from J, with 13 bases between. CDR3 length: 14 amino acids. The CDR3 here is CASSPHQGTDTQYF. In DNA, the CDR3 is TGCGCCAGCAGCCCTCACCAGGGGACAGATACGCAGTATTTT.

The chain links TRBV29-1 to TRBJ1-5; D is ambiguous. Trimming left V 0 bases short and J 3 bases short, with 15 bases between. The V gene's germline CDR1 is SQVTM and CDR2 ANQGSEA. This CDR3 has 16 amino acids. In DNA form, the CDR3 reads TGCAGCGTTGAAGAGGGCGCGGAAGACGCCAATCAGCCCCAGCATTTT. Translation: CSVEEGAEDANQPQHF.

This clone was detected only a few times. The V gene is TRBV11-3, the J gene TRBJ2-3, with 8 bases fitting TRBD2. The trim removed 3 bases at V and 6 bases at J, leaving 8 bases unmatched. Germline CDR1 SGHNT, CDR2 YENEEA. This CDR3 spans 15 amino acids. CDR3 DNA: TGTGCCAGCAGCTTCAGCGGGGGCTCAGGGGATACGCAGTATTTT. This sequence encodes CASSFSGGSGDTQYF. The variable domain in full, completed from reference TRBV11-3 and TRBJ2-3, reads EAGVVQSPRYKIIEKKQPVAFWCNPISGHNTLYWYLQNLGQGPELLIRYENEEAVDDSQLPKDRFSAERLKGVDSTLKIQPAELGDSAVYLCASSFSGGSGDTQYFGPGTRLTVL.

The V and J genes are TRBV29-1 and TRBJ2-2; 10 bases line up with TRBD1. With V trimmed by 2 bases and J by 6 bases, 9 bases remained unmatched. The CDR3 runs 16 residues. Germline CDR1 SQVTM, CDR2 ANQGSEA. This CDR3 reads CSVELSRTGGPGELFF. The CDR3 region has the DNA TGCAGCGTTGAACTCAGCCGGACAGGGGGGCCCGGGGAGCTGTTTTTT.

The genes are TRBV28 and TRBJ1-5; D unresolved. Germline CDR1 reads MDHEN; CDR2 reads SYDVKM. The CDR3 runs 13 residues. V shed 6 bases and J shed 3 bases, with 9 bases lying between them. As DNA, the CDR3 is TGTGCCAGCAGGCGGAGGGCCAATCAGCCCCAGCATTTT. This gives the protein CASRRRANQPQHF. The whole variable domain, filled in from reference TRBV28 and TRBJ1-5, reads DVKVTQSSRYLVKRTGEKVFLECVQDMDHENMFWYRQDPGLGLRLIYFSYDVKMKEKGDIPEGYSVSREKKERFSLILESASTNQTSMYLCASRRRANQPQHFGDGTRLSIL.

The chain joins TRBV19 to TRBJ1-3, with D unresolved. This CDR3 has 17 amino acids. Germline values: CDR1 LNHDA, CDR2 SQIVND (reference sequence). Deletions cut 7 bases from V and 0 bases from J, with 19 bases between. In DNA form, the CDR3 reads TGTGCCAGTAAAGCCAGGACCACTTCCAGCTCTGGAAACACCATATATTTT. Protein: CASKARTTSSSGNTIYF.

The V call is TRBV6-8, the J call TRBJ1-4; 10 positions agree with TRBD1. The germline CDR1 and CDR2 sequences are MNHGY and SAAAGT. V shed 6 bases and J 7 bases; nucleotides not matched to a gene: 5. This CDR3 is 14 amino acids long. Written as DNA, the CDR3 is TGTGCCAGCAGACCGACAGGGGGCAGTGAAAAACTGTTTTTT. This sequence encodes CASRPTGGSEKLFF.

This clone was seen only a few times. The DNA of the CDR3 is TGTGCCAGCAGCTTTTCCAGAGGATGGATCTATGAGCAGTTCTTC. Amino acids: CASSFSRGWIYEQFF. The rearrangement joins TRBV11-1 to TRBJ2-1; D is undetermined. The ends were cut back, 3 bases at V and 8 bases at J, with 17 bases in the middle. Germline-derived CDR1 and CDR2 are SGHAT and FQDESV (reference sequence). This CDR3 has 15 amino acids.

This clone was counted between two and nine times. This chain uses TRBV27 with TRBJ2-2; perhaps TRBD2 as D (7 bases). The germline CDR1 and CDR2 sequences are MNHEY and SMNVEV (reference sequence). The CDR3 consists of 16 residues. The V end lost 0 bases, the J end lost 4 bases, and 12 bases lay between the germline ends. This CDR3 is CASSLSGGASTGELFF. CDR3 nucleotides: TGTGCCAGCAGTTTATCTGGGGGGGCGAGCACCGGGGAGCTGTTTTTT.

This clone showed up just a few times. The rearrangement uses TRBV19 and TRBJ2-4, with no clear D. The V gene's germline CDR1 is LNHDA and CDR2 SQIVND (reference sequence). V shed 8 bases and J shed 0 bases, with 8 bases lying between them. CDR3 length equals 13 residues. The CDR3 DNA reads TGTGCCAGTTCTACAAGAGCCAAAAACATTCAGTACTTC. This gives the protein CASSTRAKNIQYF. The full variable domain, with the rest looked up from reference TRBV19 and TRBJ2-4, is DGGITQSPKYLFRKEGQNVTLSCEQNLNHDAMYWYRQDPGQGLRLIYYSQIVNDFQKGDIAEGYSVSREKKESFPLTVTSAQKNPTAFYLCASSTRAKNIQYFGAGTRLSVL.

In its sample, this clone was seen a few times. The chain carries TRBV11-3 and TRBJ1-5, with 9 bases aligning to TRBD1. This CDR3 is built from 15 residues. J was trimmed by 7 bases and V by 1 base; bases with no gene match: 5. Germline V gives CDR1 SGHNT, CDR2 YENEEA. The CDR3 DNA reads as TGTGCCAGCAGCTTAGGCGGACAGGGGTTACAGCCCCAGCATTTT. It is translated as CASSLGGQGLQPQHF.

The chain has TRBV28 and TRBJ1-6; TRBD1 matches at 8 bases. The CDR3 contains 14 residues. Germline V gene lookup returns CDR1 MDHEN and CDR2 SYDVKM. Trimming cost V 6 bases and J 10 bases; bases outside gene matches: 8. The CDR3 sequence: CASSPDRGSSPLHF. The CDR3 region has the DNA TGTGCCAGCAGCCCAGACAGGGGAAGCTCACCCCTCCACTTT. Full variable domain (outside the CDR3, taken from reference TRBV28 and TRBJ1-6): DVKVTQSSRYLVKRTGEKVFLECVQDMDHENMFWYRQDPGLGLRLIYFSYDVKMKEKGDIPEGYSVSREKKERFSLILESASTNQTSMYLCASSPDRGSSPLHFGNGTRLTVT.

This chain joins TRBV5-1 and TRBJ2-2; weak D call: TRBD1 (5 bases). The CDR3 sequence is 16 residues long. The V end lost 0 bases, the J end lost 2 bases, and 11 bases lay between the germline ends. CDR1 SGHRS and CDR2 YFSETQ come from the germline V gene. CDR3 amino acids: CASSLDGATNTGELFF. CDR3 DNA sequence: TGCGCCAGCAGCTTGGATGGGGCTACCAACACCGGGGAGCTGTTTTTT.

In its sample, this clone was seen a few times. The DNA of the CDR3 is TGTGCCAGCAGTCCGCTATTGGGCAGTACCCAGCCCCAGCATTTT. Amino acid sequence: CASSPLLGSTQPQHF. This chain joins TRBV28 and TRBJ1-5; D uncertain. Germline V gene data show CDR1 as MDHEN and CDR2 as SYDVKM. V was pared by 5 bases and J by 7 bases, with 18 bases between. The CDR3 extends over 15 amino acids.

This clone has more than one count but fewer than ten. J is TRBJ2-3 and V is TRBV7-6, with TRBD1 matching over 9 bases. Germline V gene sequence: CDR1 SGHVS, CDR2 FNYEAQ. J lost 0 bases, V lost 5 bases, and 3 bases had no gene match. The CDR3 spans 15 residues. This CDR3 reads CASSPTGGSTDTQYF. In nucleotides, the CDR3 is TGTGCCAGCAGCCCGACAGGGGGGAGCACAGATACGCAGTATTTT.

This clone was seen a few times. This chain links TRBV6-8 with TRBJ1-1, with TRBD1 as a possible D gene (5 bases). The V end was cut by 6 bases, the J end by 7 bases, with 12 bases between. Germline V gene sequence: CDR1 MNHGY, CDR2 SAAAGT. The CDR3 runs 12 residues. Here the CDR3 reads CASRGRSDEAFF. The CDR3 region has the DNA TGTGCCAGCAGGGGACGTAGTGATGAAGCTTTCTTT.

This clone appeared a few times. V gene TRBV28 combines with J gene TRBJ1-2, with D perhaps TRBD1 (6 bases). Trimming stripped 6 bases from V and 4 bases from J, with 18 bases between. This CDR3 has 15 amino acids. Germline V CDR1 and CDR2: MDHEN, SYDVKM. The CDR3 here is CASSPLPDRIYGYTF. CDR3 sequence (DNA): TGTGCCAGCAGCCCCCTCCCGGACAGAATCTATGGCTACACCTTC.

The rearrangement links TRBV6-8 to TRBJ2-3; 10 nucleotides align to TRBD2. The CDR3 loop spans 15 amino acids. The V gene end was trimmed by 5 bases and the J gene end by 2 bases; junction bases not matched to a gene: 4. Germline V gene data show CDR1 as MNHGY and CDR2 as SAAAGT. The CDR3, as DNA: TGTGCCAGCAGTCGGACTAGCGGATTCACAGATACGCAGTATTTT. It codes for CASSRTSGFTDTQYF.